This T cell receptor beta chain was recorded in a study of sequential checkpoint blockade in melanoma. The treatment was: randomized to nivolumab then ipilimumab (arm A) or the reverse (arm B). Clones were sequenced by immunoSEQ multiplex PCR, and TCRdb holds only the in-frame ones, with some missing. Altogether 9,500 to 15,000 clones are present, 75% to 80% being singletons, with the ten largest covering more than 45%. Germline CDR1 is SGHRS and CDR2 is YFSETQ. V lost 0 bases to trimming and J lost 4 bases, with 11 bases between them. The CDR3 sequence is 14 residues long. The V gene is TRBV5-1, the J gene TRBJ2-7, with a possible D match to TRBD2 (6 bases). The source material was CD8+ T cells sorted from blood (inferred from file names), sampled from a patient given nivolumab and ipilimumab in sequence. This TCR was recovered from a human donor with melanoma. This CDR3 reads CASSLGRERYEQYF. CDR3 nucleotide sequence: TGCGCCAGCAGCTTGGGCCGGGAGCGGTACGAGCAGTACTTC.